This T cell receptor (beta chain) was obtained from a study of control samples from healthy donors and cancer patients. Produced via immunoSEQ multiplex PCR; TCRdb's table is partial and in-frame only. The table lists approximately 120,000 clones, less than 95% of them singletons. The CDR3 loop spans 15 amino acids. V shed 4 bases and J shed 3 bases, with 11 bases lying between them. Germline CDR1 is SGHRS and CDR2 is YFSETQ. The chain combines TRBV5-1 with TRBJ1-6, with a possible D match to TRBD1 (5 bases). Material: blood. The clonotype was recovered from a human donor in good health. The donor label of this sample is uncertain. CDR3 coding DNA: TGCGCCAGCAGCCTGGACGACAGCTATAATTCACCCCTCCACTTT. Encoded protein: CASSLDDSYNSPLHF.